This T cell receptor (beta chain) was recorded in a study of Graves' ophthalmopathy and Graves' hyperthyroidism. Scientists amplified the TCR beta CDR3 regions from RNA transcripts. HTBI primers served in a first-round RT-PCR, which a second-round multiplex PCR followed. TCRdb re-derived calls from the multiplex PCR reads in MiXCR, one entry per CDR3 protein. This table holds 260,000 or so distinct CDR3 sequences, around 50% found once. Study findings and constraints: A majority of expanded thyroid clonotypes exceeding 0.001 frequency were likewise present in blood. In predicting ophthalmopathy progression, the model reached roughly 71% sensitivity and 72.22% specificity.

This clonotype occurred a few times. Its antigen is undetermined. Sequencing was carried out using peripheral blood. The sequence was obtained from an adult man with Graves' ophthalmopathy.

DNA for the CDR3: TGTGCCAGCAGCGGTGGGACAGGGGAAGGCGGCTACACCTTC. Amino acids: CASSGGTGEGGYTF. The chain employs TRBV9 and TRBJ1-2; 10 positions agree with TRBD1. V was clipped by 3 bases and J by 8 bases; unmatched bases: 7. Germline V lookup: CDR1 SGDLS, CDR2 YYNGEE. The CDR3 has 14 residues.